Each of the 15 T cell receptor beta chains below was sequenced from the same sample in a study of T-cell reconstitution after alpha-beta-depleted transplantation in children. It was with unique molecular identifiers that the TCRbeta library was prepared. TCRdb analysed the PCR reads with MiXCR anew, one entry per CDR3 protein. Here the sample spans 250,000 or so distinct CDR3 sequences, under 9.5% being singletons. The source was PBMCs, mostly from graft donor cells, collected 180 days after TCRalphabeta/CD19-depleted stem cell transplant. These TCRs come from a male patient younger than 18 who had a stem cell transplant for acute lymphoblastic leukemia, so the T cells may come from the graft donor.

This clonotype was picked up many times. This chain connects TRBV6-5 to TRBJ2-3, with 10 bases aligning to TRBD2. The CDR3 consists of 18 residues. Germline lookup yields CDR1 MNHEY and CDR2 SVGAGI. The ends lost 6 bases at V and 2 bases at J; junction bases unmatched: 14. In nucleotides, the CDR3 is TGTGCCAGCAGCCTAACCCATCTAGCGGGAGATCTCACAGATACGCAGTATTTT. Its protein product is CASSLTHLAGDLTDTQYF.

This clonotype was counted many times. The CDR3 reads CSAYLHDGRNTIYF. The CDR3 region has the DNA TGCAGTGCTTACTTGCACGACGGAAGAAACACCATATATTTT. The rearrangement links TRBV20-1 to TRBJ1-3; D unresolved. The V gene's germline CDR1 is DFQATT and CDR2 SNEGSKA (reference sequence). CDR3 length: 14 residues. The germline V and J ends were trimmed by 5 bases and 5 bases, with 16 bases remaining between them.

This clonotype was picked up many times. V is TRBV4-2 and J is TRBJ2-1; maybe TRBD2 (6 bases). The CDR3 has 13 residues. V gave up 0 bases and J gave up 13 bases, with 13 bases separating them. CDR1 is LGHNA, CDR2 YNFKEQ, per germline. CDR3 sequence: CASSQDLGGEQFF. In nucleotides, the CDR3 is TGTGCCAGCAGCCAAGATCTGGGCGGGGAACAGTTCTTC.

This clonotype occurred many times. This chain's CDR3 is CASSPPPIPTLQFF. The DNA for the CDR3 is TGTGCCAGCAGCCCCCCACCAATCCCGACTCTGCAGTTCTTC. This rearrangement joins TRBV7-2 to TRBJ2-1; D not resolved. Looked up from germline, CDR1 is SGHTA and CDR2 is FQGNSA. The CDR3 is 14 residues long. Trimming left V 5 bases short and J 12 bases short, with 20 bases between.

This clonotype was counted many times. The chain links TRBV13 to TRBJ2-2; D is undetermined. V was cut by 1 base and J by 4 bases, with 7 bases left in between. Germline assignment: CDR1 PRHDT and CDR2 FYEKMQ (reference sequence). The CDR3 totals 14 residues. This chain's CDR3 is CASSLVSVTGELFF. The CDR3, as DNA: TGTGCCAGCAGCTTAGTCTCGGTCACCGGGGAGCTGTTTTTT.

The CDR3 bases are TGTGCCAGCAGCCCCCTCGACGGACACACAGATACGCAGTATTTT. Protein: CASSPLDGHTDTQYF. The rearrangement joins TRBV5-4 to TRBJ2-3, with a tentative D call TRBD1 (5 bases). Trimming removed 4 bases at V and 2 bases at J, with 14 bases between. The CDR3 loop spans 15 amino acids. Germline CDR1 and CDR2: SGHNT and YYREEE (reference sequence).

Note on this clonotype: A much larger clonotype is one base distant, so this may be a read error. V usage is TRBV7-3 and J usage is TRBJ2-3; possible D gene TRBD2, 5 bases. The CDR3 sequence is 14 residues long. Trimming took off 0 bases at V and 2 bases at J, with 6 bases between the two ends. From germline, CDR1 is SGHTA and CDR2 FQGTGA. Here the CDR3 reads CASSLTGNTDTQYF. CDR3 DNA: TGTGCCAGCAGCTTAACCGGGAACACAGATACGCAGTATTTT.

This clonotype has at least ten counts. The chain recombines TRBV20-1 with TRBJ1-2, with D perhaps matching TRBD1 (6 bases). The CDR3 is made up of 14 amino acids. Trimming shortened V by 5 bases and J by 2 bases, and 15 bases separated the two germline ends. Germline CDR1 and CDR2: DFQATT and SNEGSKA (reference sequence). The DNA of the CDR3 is TGCAGTGCTCGATCCACAGGGACCAACTATGGCTACACCTTC. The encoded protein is CSARSTGTNYGYTF.

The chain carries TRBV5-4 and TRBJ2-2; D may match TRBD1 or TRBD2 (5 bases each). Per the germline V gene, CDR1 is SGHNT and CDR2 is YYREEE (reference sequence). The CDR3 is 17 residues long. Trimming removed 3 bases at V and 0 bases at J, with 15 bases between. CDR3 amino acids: CASSYPGTYSNTGELFF. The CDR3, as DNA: TGTGCCAGCAGCTACCCCGGGACGTACTCGAACACCGGGGAGCTGTTTTTT. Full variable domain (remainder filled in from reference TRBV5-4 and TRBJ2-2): ETGVTQSPTHLIKTRGQQVTLRCSSQSGHNTVSWYQQALGQGPQFIFQYYREEENGRGNFPPRFSGLQFPNYSSELNVNALELDDSALYLCASSYPGTYSNTGELFFGEGSRLTVL.

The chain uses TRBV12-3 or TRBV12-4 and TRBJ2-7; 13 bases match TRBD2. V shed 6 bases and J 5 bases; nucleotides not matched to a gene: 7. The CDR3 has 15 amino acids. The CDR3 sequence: CASSYGTSGVDEQYF. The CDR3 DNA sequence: TGTGCCAGCAGCTACGGGACTAGCGGGGTCGACGAGCAGTACTTC.

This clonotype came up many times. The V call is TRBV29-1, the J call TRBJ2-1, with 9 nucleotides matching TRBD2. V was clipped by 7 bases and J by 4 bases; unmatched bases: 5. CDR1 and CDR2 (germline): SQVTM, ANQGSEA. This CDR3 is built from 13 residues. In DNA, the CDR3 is TGCAGCGGCGGGACTAGCATTTACAATGAGCAGTTCTTC. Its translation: CSGGTSIYNEQFF.

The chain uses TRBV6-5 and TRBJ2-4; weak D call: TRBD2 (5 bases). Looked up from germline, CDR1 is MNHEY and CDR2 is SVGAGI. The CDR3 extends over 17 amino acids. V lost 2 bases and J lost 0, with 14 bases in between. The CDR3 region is CASSYGIGDLAKNIQYF. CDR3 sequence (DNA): TGTGCCAGCAGTTACGGGATCGGGGATCTAGCCAAAAACATTCAGTACTTC.

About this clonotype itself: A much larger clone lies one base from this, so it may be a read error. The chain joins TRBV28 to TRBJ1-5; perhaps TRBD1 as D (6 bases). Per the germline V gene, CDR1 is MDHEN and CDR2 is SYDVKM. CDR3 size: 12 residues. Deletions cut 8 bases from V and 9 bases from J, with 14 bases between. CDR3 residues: CASGDIGRPQHF. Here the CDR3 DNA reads TGTGCCAGCGGGGACATTGGGAGGCCCCAGCATTTT.

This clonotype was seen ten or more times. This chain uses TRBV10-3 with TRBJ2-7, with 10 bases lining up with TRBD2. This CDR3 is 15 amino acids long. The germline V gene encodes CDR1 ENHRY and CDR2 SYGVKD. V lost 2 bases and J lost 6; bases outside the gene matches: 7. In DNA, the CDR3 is TGTGCCATCAGTGAGAACCTAGCGGGAGCGGGCGAGCAGTACTTC. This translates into CAISENLAGAGEQYF.

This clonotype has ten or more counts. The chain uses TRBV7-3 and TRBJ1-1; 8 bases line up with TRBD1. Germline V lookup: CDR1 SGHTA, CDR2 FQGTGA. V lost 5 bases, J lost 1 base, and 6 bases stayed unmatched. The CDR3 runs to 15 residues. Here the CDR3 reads CASSPEGTGNTEAFF. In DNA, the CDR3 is TGTGCCAGCAGCCCAGAGGGGACAGGGAACACTGAAGCTTTCTTT.